The following is a T cell receptor beta chain sequence with its context. This CDR3 has 18 amino acids. Germline V gene data show CDR1 as MNHEY and CDR2 as SVGEGT. V lost 2 bases, J lost 0 bases, and 9 bases stayed unmatched. This sample stems from a study of blood T cell repertoires in COVID-19. Only in-frame clones appear in the TCRdb table, and some are missing; sequencing was by immunoSEQ multiplex PCR. The profile shows roughly 23,000 clones, 85% to 90% of them singletons. This chain connects TRBV6-2 or TRBV6-3 to TRBJ2-3; 9 nucleotides agree with TRBD2. The sample was peripheral blood. This clonotype originated in a man between 65 and 85 years old with COVID-19, enrolled during active disease. The DNA for the CDR3 is TGTGCCAGCAGTTACGGGCGGGGGGGGCCGCAGAGCACAGATACGCAGTATTTT. Amino acid sequence: CASSYGRGGPQSTDTQYF.